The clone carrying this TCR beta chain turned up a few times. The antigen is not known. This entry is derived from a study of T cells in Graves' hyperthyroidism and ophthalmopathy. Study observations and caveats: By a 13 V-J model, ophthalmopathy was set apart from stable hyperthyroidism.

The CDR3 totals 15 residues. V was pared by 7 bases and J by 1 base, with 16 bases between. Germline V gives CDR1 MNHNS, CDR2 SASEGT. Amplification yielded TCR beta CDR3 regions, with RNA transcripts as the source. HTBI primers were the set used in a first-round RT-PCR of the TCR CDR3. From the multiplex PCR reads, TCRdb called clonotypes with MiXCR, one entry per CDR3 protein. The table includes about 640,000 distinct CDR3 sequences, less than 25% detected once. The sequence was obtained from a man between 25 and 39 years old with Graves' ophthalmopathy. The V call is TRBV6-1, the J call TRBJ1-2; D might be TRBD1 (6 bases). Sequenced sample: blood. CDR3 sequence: CASKTGRTFNYGYTF. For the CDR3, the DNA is TGTGCCAGCAAAACAGGGAGGACCTTTAACTATGGCTACACCTTC.